This T cell receptor beta chain originates from a study of PD-1 blockade in mismatch repair-deficient tumors. Measured with immunoSEQ multiplex PCR; TCRdb has only the in-frame clones, and not every one. Among some 100,000 clones listed, 65% to 85% were seen once. This TCR came from an adult with mismatch repair-deficient cancer. Specimen: peripheral blood, collected approximately 36 weeks after starting pembrolizumab.

The CDR3 is CASSRGGGSTDTQYF. Written as DNA, the CDR3 is TGTGCCAGCAGCCGAGGGGGTGGAAGCACAGATACGCAGTATTTT. V gene TRBV7-8 combines with J gene TRBJ2-3; possibly TRBD1 for D (6 bases). CDR3 length equals 15 residues. V lost 5 bases to trimming and J lost 0 bases, with 12 bases between them. Germline V CDR1 and CDR2: SGHVS, FQNEAQ.